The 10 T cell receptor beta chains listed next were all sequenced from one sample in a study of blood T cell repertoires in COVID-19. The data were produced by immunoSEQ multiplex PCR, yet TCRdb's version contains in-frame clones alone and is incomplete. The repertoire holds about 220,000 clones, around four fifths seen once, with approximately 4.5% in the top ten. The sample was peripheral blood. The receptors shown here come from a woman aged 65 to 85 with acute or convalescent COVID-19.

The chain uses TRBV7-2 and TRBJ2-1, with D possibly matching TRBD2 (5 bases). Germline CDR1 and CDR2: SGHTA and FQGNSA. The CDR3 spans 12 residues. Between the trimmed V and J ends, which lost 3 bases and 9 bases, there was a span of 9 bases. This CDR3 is CASSFDEGEQFF. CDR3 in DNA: TGTGCCAGCAGCTTCGATGAGGGTGAGCAGTTCTTC.

The CDR3: CASSPLALSGLFF. The CDR3 nucleotides read TGTGCCAGCAGCCCCCTAGCTTTAAGTGGGCTGTTTTTT. This chain joins TRBV4-2 and TRBJ2-2; D may be TRBD2 (5 bases). Trimming shortened V by 4 bases and J by 13 bases, and 16 bases separated the two germline ends. The germline CDR1 and CDR2 sequences are LGHNA and YNFKEQ. The CDR3 consists of 13 residues.

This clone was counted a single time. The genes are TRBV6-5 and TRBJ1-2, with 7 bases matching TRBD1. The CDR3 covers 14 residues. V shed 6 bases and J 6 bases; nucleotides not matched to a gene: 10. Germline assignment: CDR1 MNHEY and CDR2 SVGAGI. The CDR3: CASRRQGILDGYTF. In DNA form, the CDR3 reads TGTGCCAGCAGACGACAGGGTATACTGGATGGCTACACCTTC.

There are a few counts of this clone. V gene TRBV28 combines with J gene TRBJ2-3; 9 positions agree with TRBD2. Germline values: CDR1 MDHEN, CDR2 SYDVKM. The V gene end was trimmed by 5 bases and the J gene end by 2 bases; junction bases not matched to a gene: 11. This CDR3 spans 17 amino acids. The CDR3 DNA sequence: TGTGCCAGCAGTCCCGGGGGGCTAGCGGGGTCCACAGATACGCAGTATTTT. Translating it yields CASSPGGLAGSTDTQYF.

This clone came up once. CDR3 in amino acids: CTSSETGFYGYTF. DNA for the CDR3: TGCACCAGCAGCGAGACAGGATTCTATGGCTACACCTTC. The J gene is TRBJ1-2, the V gene TRBV1; the table's TRBD1 call for D was not verified on the DNA. TRBV1 is deemed a pseudogene. The CDR3 has 13 residues.

CDR3 sequence: CANKRGRPNEKLFF. The DNA for the CDR3 is TGTGCCAACAAACGCGGGCGTCCTAATGAAAAACTGTTTTTT. V usage is TRBV6-5 and J usage is TRBJ1-4; no clear D gene. CDR3 length equals 14 residues. CDR1 is MNHEY, CDR2 SVGAGI, per germline. Trimming took off 10 bases at V and 3 bases at J, with 15 bases between the two ends.

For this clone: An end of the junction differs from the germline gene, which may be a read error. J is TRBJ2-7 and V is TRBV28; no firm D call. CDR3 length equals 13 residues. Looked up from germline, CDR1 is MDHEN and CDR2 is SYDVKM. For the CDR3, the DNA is TGTGCCAGCAGTTTATCCACCCCGGCACAGTCGCTCTTC. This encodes CASSLSTPAQSLF.

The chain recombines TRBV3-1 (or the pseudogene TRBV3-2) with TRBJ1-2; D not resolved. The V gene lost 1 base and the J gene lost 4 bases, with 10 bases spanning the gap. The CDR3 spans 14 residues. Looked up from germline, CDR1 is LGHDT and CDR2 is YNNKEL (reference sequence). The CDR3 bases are TGTGCCAGCAGCCAAGGGACTGTCCTCTATGGCTACACCTTC. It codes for CASSQGTVLYGYTF.

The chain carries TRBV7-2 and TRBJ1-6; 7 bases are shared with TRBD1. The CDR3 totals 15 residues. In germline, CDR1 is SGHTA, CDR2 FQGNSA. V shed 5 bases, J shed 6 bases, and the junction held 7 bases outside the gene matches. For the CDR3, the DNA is TGTGCCAGCAGCCCAGGGGACAGAGTTAATTCACCCCTCCACTTT. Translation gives CASSPGDRVNSPLHF. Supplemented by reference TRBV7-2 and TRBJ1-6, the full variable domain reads GAGVSQSPSNKVTEKGKDVELRCDPISGHTALYWYRQSLGQGLEFLIYFQGNSAPDKSGLPSDRFSAERTGGSVSTLTIQRTQQEDSAVYLCASSPGDRVNSPLHFGNGTRLTVT.

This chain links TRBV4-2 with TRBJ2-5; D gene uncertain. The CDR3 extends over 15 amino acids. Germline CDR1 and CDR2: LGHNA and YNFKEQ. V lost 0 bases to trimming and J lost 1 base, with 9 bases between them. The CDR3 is CASSQDVTSQETQYF. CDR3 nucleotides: TGTGCCAGCAGCCAAGATGTCACAAGCCAAGAGACCCAGTACTTC.